These 17 T cell receptor beta chains were sequenced from one sample in a study of cytomegalovirus exposure and HLA in healthy donors. This PCR relied on a set of 60 Vbeta primers and 13 Jbeta primers. TCRdb keeps only in-frame clones here, not all; method: immunoSEQ multiplex PCR. The sample has roughly 170,000 clones, approximately 80% seen once; the top ten hold about 0.8%. The sequencing sample was made of PBMCs. The receptors originated from a woman younger than 30 in good health and CMV-seronegative.

This clone was seen more than once but under ten times. The V and J genes are TRBV28 and TRBJ2-7; 7 bases agree with TRBD1. Germline V lookup: CDR1 MDHEN, CDR2 SYDVKM. J gave up 3 bases and V 5 bases, and 7 bases lay outside the gene matches. This CDR3 spans 14 amino acids. The DNA of the CDR3 is TGTGCCAGCAGTCCGAGGGACAGAAGCTACGAGCAGTACTTC. This translates into CASSPRDRSYEQYF.

The chain combines TRBV28 with TRBJ2-5; D is possibly TRBD2 (5 bases). Trimming left V 6 bases short and J 7 bases short, with 21 bases between. The CDR3 runs to 15 residues. Germline CDR1 reads MDHEN; CDR2 reads SYDVKM. CDR3: CASRITGGLTGTQYF. For the CDR3, the DNA is TGTGCCAGCAGAATAACGGGCGGGCTGACCGGGACCCAGTACTTC.

The CDR3 loop reads CASSLVAGESGVGGYTF. The DNA of the CDR3 is TGCGCCAGCAGCTTGGTTGCGGGGGAGTCGGGGGTAGGAGGCTACACCTTC. The chain uses TRBV5-1 and TRBJ1-2, with D perhaps matching TRBD1 (5 bases). This CDR3 is 17 amino acids long. Germline lookup yields CDR1 SGHRS and CDR2 YFSETQ. The V end lost 0 bases, the J end lost 8 bases, and 23 bases lay between the germline ends.

The chain recombines TRBV7-6 with TRBJ2-7, with TRBD2 identical over 10 bases. Trimming cost V 5 bases and J 2 bases; bases outside gene matches: 6. Looked up from germline, CDR1 is SGHVS and CDR2 is FNYEAQ. The CDR3 is made up of 15 amino acids. CDR3 sequence (DNA): TGTGCCAGCAGCCCCTGGACTAGCGGAGCCTACGAGCAGTACTTC. It is translated as CASSPWTSGAYEQYF. Combining the CDR3 with reference TRBV7-6 and TRBJ2-7 gives the whole variable domain GAGVSQSPRYKVTKRGQDVALRCDPISGHVSLYWYRQALGQGPEFLTYFNYEAQQDKSGLPNDRFSAERPEGSISTLTIQRTEQRDSAMYRCASSPWTSGAYEQYFGPGTRLTVT.

This clone was seen a handful of times. The chain uses TRBV5-1 and TRBJ1-4; D gene uncertain. This CDR3 contains 16 residues. Trimming cost V 4 bases and J 4 bases, with 17 bases left between them. From germline, CDR1 is SGHRS and CDR2 YFSETQ. The CDR3 nucleotides are TGCGCCAGCAGCCCACTTACTGTGACAATTAATGAAAAACTGTTTTTT. Protein sequence: CASSPLTVTINEKLFF.

The rearrangement links TRBV6-6 to TRBJ1-2; 9 bases align to TRBD1. The CDR3 totals 14 residues. With V trimmed by 0 bases and J by 7 bases, 3 bases remained unmatched. Germline V gene sequence: CDR1 MNHNY, CDR2 SVGAGI (reference sequence). CDR3 loop: CASSYSDRGSGYTF. Here the CDR3 DNA reads TGTGCCAGCAGTTACTCGGACAGGGGAAGTGGCTACACCTTC.

The chain combines TRBV5-1 with TRBJ2-3, with D possibly matching TRBD2 (5 bases). The length of the CDR3 is 14 residues. The germline V gene encodes CDR1 SGHRS and CDR2 YFSETQ. Trimming took off 4 bases at V and 2 bases at J, with 11 bases between the two ends. As DNA, the CDR3 is TGCGCCAGCAGCCCAGGACTCGCCACAGATACGCAGTATTTT. It codes for CASSPGLATDTQYF.

J is TRBJ2-1 and V is TRBV10-1, with D unresolved. From germline, CDR1 is WNHNN and CDR2 SYGVQD (reference sequence). V was pared by 3 bases and J by 0 bases, with 9 bases between. This CDR3 spans 15 amino acids. CDR3 sequence reads: CASSEKRSSYNEQFF. The CDR3 DNA sequence: TGCGCCAGCAGTGAAAAGCGAAGCTCCTACAATGAGCAGTTCTTC.

J is TRBJ2-7 and V is TRBV28; D is possibly TRBD1 (7 bases). The CDR3 loop spans 18 amino acids. CDR1 is MDHEN, CDR2 SYDVKM, per germline. V lost 1 base and J 0 bases, leaving 19 bases between the germline ends. The CDR3 region has the DNA TGTGCCAGCAGTTTATTTGGGGCAGGGGGGCCCCTCTCCTACGAGCAGTACTTC. This sequence encodes CASSLFGAGGPLSYEQYF.

The chain recombines TRBV5-1 with TRBJ2-7; 13 bases are shared with TRBD2. The germline V gene encodes CDR1 SGHRS and CDR2 YFSETQ. V lost 4 bases and J lost 2; bases outside the gene matches: 9. CDR3 length: 17 residues. In nucleotides, the CDR3 is TGCGCCAGCAGCCCACTAGCGGGAGGGCCGGCGACCTACGAGCAGTACTTC. It encodes CASSPLAGGPATYEQYF.

The genes are TRBV28 and TRBJ2-7, with TRBD2 identical over 7 bases. J was trimmed by 5 bases and V by 5 bases; bases with no gene match: 12. CDR1 and CDR2 from the germline V gene are MDHEN and SYDVKM. The CDR3 totals 15 residues. The CDR3 loop reads CASSTPSGVRDEQYF. In DNA form, the CDR3 reads TGTGCCAGCAGTACACCTAGCGGAGTAAGGGACGAGCAGTACTTC.

The J gene is TRBJ2-7, the V gene TRBV7-2; the D is unclear. Germline assignment: CDR1 SGHTA and CDR2 FQGNSA. This CDR3 has 13 amino acids. Trimming removed 1 base from V and 2 bases from J, with 6 bases in between. CDR3: CASSLVPPYEQYF. CDR3 bases: TGTGCCAGCAGCTTAGTTCCTCCCTACGAGCAGTACTTC.

The genes are TRBV9 and TRBJ2-7; 7 nucleotides agree with TRBD2. V lost 0 bases to trimming and J lost 3 bases; unmatched junction nucleotides: 9. The CDR3 runs to 16 residues. Looked up from germline, CDR1 is SGDLS and CDR2 is YYNGEE. The CDR3 here is CASSVGWGGLVYEQYF. Here the CDR3 DNA reads TGTGCCAGCAGCGTAGGTTGGGGGGGACTCGTCTACGAGCAGTACTTC.

This sequence joins TRBV27 and TRBJ2-3, with TRBD1 as a possible D gene (6 bases). The CDR3 consists of 16 residues. Deletions cut 6 bases from V and 0 bases from J, with 16 bases between. Germline V lookup: CDR1 MNHEY, CDR2 SMNVEV (reference sequence). In DNA, the CDR3 is TGTGCCAGCAGCCAGGGGAACGGGGCCAGCACAGATACGCAGTATTTT. Translated: CASSQGNGASTDTQYF.

The chain uses TRBV6-6 and TRBJ1-2, with TRBD1 as a possible D gene (5 bases). Germline V CDR1 and CDR2: MNHNY, SVGAGI (reference sequence). This CDR3 is 14 amino acids long. Between the trimmed V and J ends, which lost 5 bases and 2 bases, there was a span of 12 bases. The CDR3 DNA reads as TGTGCCAGCAGTAACCGACAGATCAACTATGGCTACACCTTC. Amino acids: CASSNRQINYGYTF.

About this clone itself: At one end, the junction sequence differs from germline, possibly due to a read error. V and J are TRBV18 and TRBJ2-1; 13 positions agree with TRBD2. The CDR3 has 15 amino acids. The germline V gene has CDR1 KGHSH and CDR2 LQKENI. CDR3 nucleotide sequence: TGTGCCAGCTCCCCACTAGCGGGGGGGAACAATGAGCAGTTCTTC. Translating gives CASSPLAGGNNEQFF.

The rearrangement joins TRBV5-1 to TRBJ1-2; perhaps TRBD1 as D (6 bases). Germline values: CDR1 SGHRS, CDR2 YFSETQ. CDR3 size: 13 residues. Trimming cost V 2 bases and J 7 bases, with 12 bases left between them. The CDR3: CASSFRGEGGYTF. In DNA, the CDR3 is TGCGCCAGCAGCTTCAGGGGCGAAGGTGGCTACACCTTC.